This T cell receptor (beta chain) was obtained from a study of cytomegalovirus exposure and HLA in healthy donors. Use of 60 Vbeta and 13 Jbeta primers characterized the PCR. Only in-frame clones appear in the TCRdb table, and some are missing; sequencing was by immunoSEQ multiplex PCR. This table has under 200,000 clones, around 83% appearing once. Comment on this clone: Its matching antigen is unknown.

Findings and caveats of the study: Per a later analysis, about 17,000 TCR beta sequences showed association with HLA alleles at 0.05 false discovery rate.

The CDR3 totals 16 residues. The V and J ends lost 3 bases and 0 bases respectively, with 12 bases between them. Germline V gives CDR1 MNHEY, CDR2 SMNVEV (reference sequence). The rearrangement links TRBV27 to TRBJ2-1; D call uncertain. Sequenced sample: PBMCs. This clonotype was obtained from a woman between 18 and 29 years old in good health and CMV-seronegative. CDR3 nucleotide sequence: TGTGCCAGCAGTTTCTCTCGGGTGGCCTCCTACAATGAGCAGTTCTTC. This codes for CASSFSRVASYNEQFF.